These T cell receptor beta chains were read from a single sample in a study of immune evolution from preneoplasia to lung adenocarcinoma. Repertoires were generated with immunoSEQ multiplex PCR, while TCRdb's copy carries only in-frame clones and drops some. The sample lists 9,500 to 15,000 clones; approximately 87% were seen once. The specimen sequenced was FFPE tissue from an adenomatous hyperplasia lung lesion. These receptors came from a person between 50 and 69 years old with lung adenocarcinoma. Each CDR3 is given with its conserved first and last residue. A D gene is named only where the DNA matches it firmly. Not all rows give a size; the values are once, few, many and, for expanded clones, a class.

clone_size,j_call,d_call,v_call,cdr3_nt,cdr3_aa
NA,TRBJ2-7,TRBD1,TRBV11-2,TGTGCCAGCAGCTTAAGGCGGAACCCCGGGACAGGGGGAGACGAGCAGTACTTC,CASSLRRNPGTGGDEQYF
NA,TRBJ2-2,TRBD2,TRBV2,TGTGCCAGCAGTGCTTCGGGGGGGAACGGGGAGCTGTTTTTT,CASSASGGNGELFF
once,TRBJ2-3,NA,TRBV18,TGTGCCAGCTCACCACGAGACACAGATACGCAGTATTTT,CASSPRDTDTQYF
NA,TRBJ2-4,TRBD2,TRBV28,TGTGCCAGCAGTTTAGGAAGCGGGAAAGGCAAAAATATTCAGTACTTC,CASSLGSGKGKNIQYF
medium-sized,TRBJ1-5,NA,TRBV7-2,TGTGCCAGCAGGGGAGCCGGGCAGCCCCAGCATTTT,CASRGAGQPQHF
NA,TRBJ2-7,TRBD1,TRBV28,TGTGCCAGCAGTAGTCGACAGGGGAATAGTAAGCAGTACTTC,CASSSRQGNSKQYF
NA,TRBJ2-3,NA,TRBV5-6,TGTGCCAGCACCCTGTCTAGCGTACGACTCACGGATACGCAGTATTTT,CASTLSSVRLTDTQYF
NA,TRBJ2-7,NA,TRBV6-6,TGTGCCAGCAGCCGATGGACCCCCATTTCTCTCGAGCAGTACTTC,CASSRWTPISLEQYF
NA,TRBJ2-7,TRBD1,TRBV19,TGTGCCAGTAGTATAGTCGGGACAGGCTACGAGCAGTACTTC,CASSIVGTGYEQYF
once,TRBJ1-1,NA,TRBV25-1,TGTGCCAGCAGTGAAGGTGGTAGTAGGCGGGGGATGAACACTGAAGCTTTCTTT,CASSEGGSRRGMNTEAFF
NA,TRBJ2-2,TRBD2,TRBV19,TGTGCCAGTAGTAGGTCGGGGCTAGCGGGAGGGAGAAACACCGGGGAGCTGTTTTTT,CASSRSGLAGGRNTGELFF
NA,TRBJ2-7,NA,TRBV19,TGTGCCAGTAGTACCGGACTGGGCTACGGCGAGCAGTACTTC,CASSTGLGYGEQYF
NA,TRBJ1-5,NA,TRBV29-1,TGCAGCGTTGGGTGGGGATATCAGCCCCAGCATTTT,CSVGWGYQPQHF
few,TRBJ2-1,TRBD1,TRBV5-1,TGCGCCAGCAGCTTCCCGGGACAGAGCTCCTACAATGAGCAGTTCTTC,CASSFPGQSSYNEQFF
NA,TRBJ2-5,TRBD2,TRBV7-6,TGTGCCAGCAGCCAATCTAGCGGGACGTACCAAGAGACCCAGTACTTC,CASSQSSGTYQETQYF
NA,TRBJ1-1,NA,TRBV2,TGTGCCAGCAGTGAAGGCCTCCGGGTGAACACTGAAGCTTTCTTT,CASSEGLRVNTEAFF
medium-sized,TRBJ2-7,NA,TRBV7-9,TGTGCCAGCAGCCCTCCCCTGGGCGGGACCTCAGGGGAGCAGTACTTC,CASSPPLGGTSGEQYF
NA,TRBJ2-2,TRBD2,TRBV18,TGTGCCAGCTCCGGGACTAGCGGGAGCGCCGGGGAGCTGTTTTTT,CASSGTSGSAGELFF
NA,TRBJ1-3,NA,TRBV28,TGTGCCAGCAACCGATCGGGGTCTGGAAACACCATATATTTT,CASNRSGSGNTIYF
NA,TRBJ2-1,TRBD2,TRBV2,TGTGCCAGCAGTTACTCGACTAGCGGGAGTACCTACAATGAGCAGTTCTTC,CASSYSTSGSTYNEQFF
NA,TRBJ2-2,TRBD1,TRBV2,TGTGCCAGCAGACGACAGGGGATCACCGGGGAGCTGTTTTTT,CASRRQGITGELFF
once,TRBJ2-7,TRBD1,TRBV11-3,TGTGCCAGCAGCCCAAGAGGGGGCCCTTCGTACGAGCAGTACTTC,CASSPRGGPSYEQYF
NA,TRBJ2-7,NA,TRBV5-5,TGTGCCAGCAGCGGTGGACTCGGTTCCTACGAGCAGTACTTC,CASSGGLGSYEQYF
NA,TRBJ1-2,TRBD1,TRBV18,TGTGCCAGCTCACCTGGACAGGGAGGTGGCTACACCTTC,CASSPGQGGGYTF
NA,TRBJ2-3,TRBD1,TRBV30,TGTGCCTGGAGGGGGGACAGGGGAAACACAGATACGCAGTATTTT,CAWRGDRGNTDTQYF
once,TRBJ2-1,NA,TRBV7-9,TGTGCCAGCAGCTTATGGCTTCAGCTGGGACTCAATGAGCAGTTCTTC,CASSLWLQLGLNEQFF
NA,TRBJ1-1,NA,TRBV14,TGTGCCAGCAGCGAAGTTGCCTGGGGTAACACTGAAGCTTTCTTT,CASSEVAWGNTEAFF
NA,TRBJ1-1,TRBD1,TRBV11-3,TGTGCCAGCAGCTTAGGAGGGGACAGGGGAACGAACACTGAAGCTTTCTTT,CASSLGGDRGTNTEAFF
NA,TRBJ1-5,NA,TRBV10-2,TGCGCCAGCAGGGCCGGGACAACTAATCAGCCCCAGCATTTT,CASRAGTTNQPQHF
NA,TRBJ2-7,TRBD1,TRBV19,TGTGCCAGTGGGTACACAGGGGCGTACGAGCAGTACTTC,CASGYTGAYEQYF
NA,TRBJ2-3,TRBD2,TRBV13,TGTGCCAGCAGCTTTCAACTAGCGGGAGGGCCAGATACGCAGTATTTT,CASSFQLAGGPDTQYF
few,TRBJ1-5,NA,TRBV19,TGTGCCAGTAGTCCGAGGGCCGGGCCCCAGCATTTT,CASSPRAGPQHF
NA,TRBJ2-1,NA,TRBV28,TGTGCCAGCAGACCGGGAATTGAACAGGGTTGGTTCAATGAGCAGTTCTTC,CASRPGIEQGWFNEQFF
NA,TRBJ1-5,TRBD1,TRBV27,TGTGCCAGCAGTCCGAACCGACAGGGGCCCCGAGGGCCCCAGCATTTT,CASSPNRQGPRGPQHF
NA,TRBJ1-4,TRBD1,TRBV4-2,TGTGCCAGCAGCCCCGGGACAGGGGGGGCTAATGAAAAACTGTTTTTT,CASSPGTGGANEKLFF
NA,TRBJ1-1,NA,TRBV11-3,TGTGCCAGCAGCCGCAAACAGGGTTACCTGTCCACTGAAGCTTTCTTT,CASSRKQGYLSTEAFF
NA,TRBJ2-1,TRBD2,TRBV2,TGTGCCAGCAGTCCTCCTAGCGGAGGGTACAATGAGCAGTTCTTC,CASSPPSGGYNEQFF
NA,TRBJ2-5,TRBD2,TRBV9,TGTGCCAGCAGCCCCCGGGCGCGGGAGTTTATTGAGACCCAGTACTTC,CASSPRAREFIETQYF
NA,TRBJ1-2,NA,TRBV15,TGTGCCACCAGCAGAGATAAGGGAGGCGAGATAGGTGGCTACACCTTC,CATSRDKGGEIGGYTF
NA,TRBJ1-3,NA,TRBV7-8,TGTGCCAGCAGTCATCGGGTAGTCTCTGGAAACACCATATATTTT,CASSHRVVSGNTIYF
NA,TRBJ2-7,NA,TRBV6-1,TGTGCCAGCAGTGAAGCGCTTCGAGGGTACGAGCAGTACTTC,CASSEALRGYEQYF